Detailed here is one TCR beta chain. This sample stems from a study of technical replicates of blood from a few donors. Some clones are missing from TCRdb's copy, which holds only in-frame ones; the method was immunoSEQ multiplex PCR. The data hold 65,000 to 85,000 clones, with approximately 96% observed a single time. V lost 7 bases, J lost 2 bases, and 9 bases lay in between. The CDR3 loop spans 13 amino acids. In germline, CDR1 is SGDLS, CDR2 YYNGEE. The sequenced sample was T cells isolated from PBMCs. The chain links TRBV9 to TRBJ1-4; D gene unclear. This TCR came from a human donor in good health. This CDR3 is CASGLETNEKLFF. Written as DNA, the CDR3 is TGTGCCAGCGGCTTGGAGACTAATGAAAAACTGTTTTTT.